These 17 T cell receptor beta chains were sequenced from one sample in a study of cytomegalovirus exposure and HLA in healthy donors. The PCR was carried out with 60 Vbeta primers and 13 Jbeta primers. Assay: immunoSEQ multiplex PCR; the TCRdb copy retains only in-frame clones and omits some. In the table there are roughly 93,000 clones, over 70% of which are singletons. The sequencing sample was made of PBMCs. These receptors all stem from a middle-aged man in good health and CMV-seronegative.

The chain joins TRBV27 to TRBJ2-3, with a possible D match to TRBD2 (6 bases). The CDR3 is 14 residues long. V gave up 7 bases and J gave up 4 bases, with 15 bases separating them. The germline gives CDR1 MNHEY, CDR2 SMNVEV (reference sequence). The CDR3 DNA sequence: TGTGCCAGCACTCCAGGCGGGGCCGCAGATACGCAGTATTTT. Its translation is CASTPGGAADTQYF.

The chain links TRBV6-1 to TRBJ1-3; no firm D call. The CDR3 is 13 residues long. V dropped 10 bases and J dropped 1 base, with 11 bases sitting between them. Looked up from germline, CDR1 is MNHNS and CDR2 is SASEGT. CDR3 coding DNA: TGTGCCACCTGGGCTTCTTCTGGAAACACCATATATTTT. Amino acid sequence: CATWASSGNTIYF.

This chain joins TRBV18 and TRBJ2-7, with TRBD1 as a possible D gene (6 bases). This CDR3 has 15 amino acids. CDR1 and CDR2 from the germline V gene are KGHSH and LQKENI. V was clipped by 5 bases and J by 6 bases, with 20 bases between them. For the CDR3, the DNA is TGTGCCAGCTCAGGGGCCCGGGACACCGCCGCCGAGCAGTACTTC. The encoded protein is CASSGARDTAAEQYF.

This chain uses TRBV5-4 with TRBJ1-5, with 7 bases fitting TRBD1. The germline CDR1 and CDR2 sequences are SGHNT and YYREEE (reference sequence). V dropped 5 bases and J dropped 2; count of bases not matched to a gene: 7. The CDR3 totals 15 residues. CDR3 region: CASREGQEGNQPQHF. In nucleotides, the CDR3 is TGTGCCAGCAGGGAAGGACAGGAGGGCAATCAGCCCCAGCATTTT.

This clone was seen a single time. The rearrangement uses TRBV7-2 and TRBJ2-7; a weak D match, TRBD1 (6 bases). Looked up from germline, CDR1 is SGHTA and CDR2 is FQGNSA. Trimming left V 2 bases short and J 6 bases short, with 14 bases between. The CDR3 contains 14 residues. This chain's CDR3 is CASSLRDTFPEQYF. CDR3 bases: TGTGCCAGCAGCTTACGGGACACCTTCCCCGAGCAGTACTTC.

This chain joins TRBV5-1 and TRBJ2-2; the D gene is possibly TRBD2 (5 bases). Trimming cost V 4 bases and J 4 bases, with 14 bases left between them. Germline V lookup: CDR1 SGHRS, CDR2 YFSETQ. The CDR3 is 15 amino acids. The CDR3 nucleotides read TGCGCCAGCAGCCGCACTAGGGAGTCCACCGGGGAGCTGTTTTTT. This sequence encodes CASSRTRESTGELFF.

V gene TRBV28 combines with J gene TRBJ1-1, with TRBD1 identical over 7 bases. The V segment lost 6 bases and the J segment 3 bases; nucleotides outside the gene matches: 13. Germline V lookup: CDR1 MDHEN, CDR2 SYDVKM. The CDR3 length is 16 residues. CDR3 DNA: TGTGCCAGCAGACTCGAGACAGGGTCCCGGCACACTGAAGCTTTCTTT. It yields the protein CASRLETGSRHTEAFF.

The chain combines TRBV27 with TRBJ2-1, with D possibly TRBD1 on 5 matching bases. V was cut by 4 bases and J by 0 bases, with 10 bases left in between. The CDR3 totals 15 residues. The germline gives CDR1 MNHEY, CDR2 SMNVEV (reference sequence). The CDR3 is CASSWGGSSYNEQFF. CDR3 nucleotide sequence: TGTGCCAGCAGTTGGGGCGGTAGCTCCTACAATGAGCAGTTCTTC.

This sequence joins TRBV10-3 and TRBJ1-5, with D hard to call. Between the trimmed V and J ends, which lost 0 bases and 4 bases, there was a span of 7 bases. CDR1 and CDR2 from the germline V gene are ENHRY and SYGVKD. The CDR3 has 14 amino acids. CDR3 loop: CAISESGVNQPQHF. CDR3 DNA sequence: TGTGCCATCAGTGAGTCCGGGGTAAATCAGCCCCAGCATTTT.

This sequence joins TRBV27 and TRBJ1-2; 7 nucleotides agree with TRBD1. The length of the CDR3 is 15 residues. V was pared by 2 bases and J by 7 bases, with 10 bases of the junction left unmatched. Germline V gives CDR1 MNHEY, CDR2 SMNVEV (reference sequence). CDR3 region: CASSLTPQGGVGYTF. The DNA of the CDR3 is TGTGCCAGCAGTTTAACCCCTCAGGGGGGAGTTGGCTACACCTTC.

The DNA for the CDR3 is TGTGCCAGCAGCTTAGGAGGGAGGGGGTCGTGGACTGAAGCTTTCTTT. Its translation: CASSLGGRGSWTEAFF. The rearrangement uses TRBV7-6 and TRBJ1-1; D is possibly TRBD1 (6 bases). Deletions cut 1 base from V and 5 bases from J, with 17 bases between. Looked up from germline, CDR1 is SGHVS and CDR2 is FNYEAQ. This CDR3 is built from 16 residues.

The gene calls are TRBV6-5 and TRBJ2-2, with 7 bases matching TRBD2. Germline values: CDR1 MNHEY, CDR2 SVGAGI. The CDR3 is made up of 15 amino acids. J gave up 6 bases and V 5 bases, and 9 bases lay outside the gene matches. CDR3 DNA sequence: TGTGCCAGCAGTACGCGCGGGGGATATCCCGGGGAGCTGTTTTTT. Protein product: CASSTRGGYPGELFF.

Regarding this clone: Other DNA sequences of this sample code for an identical CDR3. The V call is TRBV7-3, the J call TRBJ2-1, with 8 bases fitting TRBD2. The CDR3 extends over 16 amino acids. CDR1 SGHTA and CDR2 FQGTGA come from the germline V gene. The trim removed 0 bases at V and 10 bases at J, leaving 11 bases unmatched. DNA for the CDR3: TGTGCCAGCAGCTTAACCGTGGCGGGGGGCATGATCGAGCAGTTCTTC. It is translated as CASSLTVAGGMIEQFF. The variable domain in full, completed from reference TRBV7-3 and TRBJ2-1, reads GAGVSQTPSNKVTEKGKYVELRCDPISGHTALYWYRQSLGQGPEFLIYFQGTGAADDSGLPNDRFFAVRPEGSVSTLKIQRTERGDSAVYLCASSLTVAGGMIEQFFGPGTRLTVL.

V gene TRBV4-3 combines with J gene TRBJ1-1; D is perhaps TRBD1 (6 bases). The CDR3 has 18 residues. V lost 0 bases and J 3 bases, leaving 20 bases between the germline ends. Germline lookup yields CDR1 LGHNA and CDR2 YSLEER. CDR3 sequence: CASSQDIMVGGGDTEAFF. Written as DNA, the CDR3 is TGCGCCAGCAGCCAAGATATCATGGTAGGGGGGGGAGACACTGAAGCTTTCTTT.

The chain links TRBV7-8 to TRBJ1-4; 7 bases align to TRBD1. CDR1 and CDR2 (germline): SGHVS, FQNEAQ. Germline trimming cut 5 bases from V and 3 bases from J; bases unmatched to any gene: 3. This CDR3 spans 14 amino acids. The CDR3 is CASSPGGSNEKLFF. CDR3 sequence (DNA): TGTGCCAGCAGCCCAGGGGGTTCTAATGAAAAACTGTTTTTT.

This clone showed up just once. The J gene is TRBJ2-1, the V gene TRBV4-1; 8 positions match TRBD2. Unmatched junction bases numbered 10, after V lost 4 bases and J lost 2 bases. Looked up from germline, CDR1 is MGHRA and CDR2 is YSYEKL. The CDR3 is made up of 17 amino acids. CDR3: CASSPLFVAGPYNEQFF. The CDR3 nucleotides read TGCGCCAGCAGCCCGCTCTTTGTAGCGGGGCCCTACAATGAGCAGTTCTTC.

CDR3 protein: CASRPIAGGRDETQYF. The CDR3 bases are TGTGCCAGCAGACCTATAGCGGGGGGGCGTGATGAGACCCAGTACTTC. The chain joins TRBV6-6 to TRBJ2-5; 11 bases agree with TRBD2. Per germline, CDR1 MNHNY and CDR2 SVGAGI (reference sequence). The V segment lost 6 bases and the J segment 5 bases; nucleotides outside the gene matches: 11. CDR3 length: 16 amino acids.